Included here is one TCR beta chain sequence, with context. Its antigen is unidentified. This specimen comes from a study of siplizumab effects on memory and regulatory T cells. Broader study findings: The authors did not confirm suppressive function in proliferating Tregs from siplizumab cultures. Reactions containing siplizumab showed mappable alloreactive CD4+ clones averaging roughly 67% Treg-derived, versus approximately 28% in controls. Tracing alloreactive clones into unstimulated subsets worked for only a minor fraction of them. About 75-97% of proliferating CD4+ or CD8+ clones had no assignable naive or memory phenotype.

Profiling relied on immunoSEQ multiplex PCR, and the TCRdb table lists in-frame clones only, not all of them. Of roughly 80,000 clones in the sample, around 90% were seen once. Per germline, CDR1 SNHLY and CDR2 FYNNEI. The CDR3 spans 11 residues. Trimming pared 3 bases from V and 5 bases from J, leaving 4 bases between. This rearrangement joins TRBV2 to TRBJ1-1, with D hard to call. The sequence was collected from a human donor in good health. Sequenced input: Tregs sorted from blood. This CDR3 is CASSDWTEAFF. The CDR3 DNA reads as TGTGCCAGCAGTGATTGGACTGAAGCTTTCTTT.